Here is one T cell receptor (beta chain) with its context. The data originate from a study of PD-L1 blockade in urothelial cancer. Study overall: Patients commenced atezolizumab around 2014, and it was given at 1,200 mg intravenously every 3 weeks. Twenty-five of the 29 patients were men with bladder-origin urothelial cancer. From 0 to 3 prior chemotherapy regimens had been given to the patients. Counts from blood samples showed a median of roughly 140,000 T cells.

Assay used: immunoSEQ multiplex PCR; TCRdb lists only in-frame clones, some missing. The sample consists of fewer than 50,000 clones, around 90% of them appearing once. CDR1 and CDR2 (germline): LNHDA, SQIVND (reference sequence). Trimming at V came to 3 bases and at J to 3 bases, leaving 5 bases not matched to a gene. There are 14 residues in the CDR3. The sample here was PBMCs, taken around atezolizumab (anti-PD-L1) treatment. This TCR was sampled from a man in his sixties with urothelial cancer. V and J are TRBV19 and TRBJ2-7, with TRBD2 identical over 7 bases. CDR3 amino acids: CASSIPGLHYEQYF. For the CDR3, the DNA is TGTGCCAGTAGTATTCCGGGACTACACTACGAGCAGTACTTC.